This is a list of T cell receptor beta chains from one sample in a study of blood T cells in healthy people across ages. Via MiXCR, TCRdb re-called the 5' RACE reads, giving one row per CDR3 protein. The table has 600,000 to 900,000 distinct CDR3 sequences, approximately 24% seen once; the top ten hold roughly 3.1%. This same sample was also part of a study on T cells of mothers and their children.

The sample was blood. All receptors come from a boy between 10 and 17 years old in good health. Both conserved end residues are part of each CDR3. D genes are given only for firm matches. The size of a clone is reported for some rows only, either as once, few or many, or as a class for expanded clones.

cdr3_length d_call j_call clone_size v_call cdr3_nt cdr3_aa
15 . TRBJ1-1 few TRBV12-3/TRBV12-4 TGTGCCAGCAGGTCTTATTCGCAGGGTGAGACTGAAGCTTTCTTT CASRSYSQGETEAFF
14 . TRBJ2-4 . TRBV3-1 TGTGCCAGCAGCCAAGAGGGGACATTAAACATTCAGTACTTC CASSQEGTLNIQYF
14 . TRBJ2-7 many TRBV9 TGTGCCAGCAGCGCAGGCAGGAGCTCCTACGAGCAGTACTTC CASSAGRSSYEQYF
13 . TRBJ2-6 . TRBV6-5 TGTGCCAGCCTTGGGACTGGGGCCAACGTCCTGACTTTC CASLGTGANVLTF
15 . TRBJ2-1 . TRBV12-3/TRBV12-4 TGTGCCAGCAGCTCAGGGGGGAACCCTTACAATGAGCAGTTCTTC CASSSGGNPYNEQFF
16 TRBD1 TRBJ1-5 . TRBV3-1 TGTGCCAGCAGCCTTGGACAGGGGCCTTTCAATCAGCCCCAGCATTTT CASSLGQGPFNQPQHF
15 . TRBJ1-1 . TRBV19 TGTGCCAGTAGCAGGGACCGTTTGGCGAACACTGAAGCTTTCTTT CASSRDRLANTEAFF
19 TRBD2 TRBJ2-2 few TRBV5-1 TGCGCCAGCAGCTTGACAGAAGCGGGGGGGCCGAGGAGGACCGGGGAGCTGTTTTTT CASSLTEAGGPRRTGELFF
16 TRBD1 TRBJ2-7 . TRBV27 TGTGCCAGCAGTTTATTTTGGGACAGGATCTCCTACGAGCAGTACTTC CASSLFWDRISYEQYF
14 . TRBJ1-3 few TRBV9 TGTGCCAGCAGCCCCCCCAGCTCTGGAAACACCATATATTTT CASSPPSSGNTIYF
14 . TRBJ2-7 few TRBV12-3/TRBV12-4 TGTGCCAGCAGTTTAGCGTCGGGGCCCTACGAGCAGTACTTC CASSLASGPYEQYF
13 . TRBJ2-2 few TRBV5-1 TGCGCCAGCAGCAGACGGGACACCGGGGAGCTGTTTTTT CASSRRDTGELFF
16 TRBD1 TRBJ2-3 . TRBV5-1 TGCGCCAGCAGCCTAACCGGGACAGGGTTTCCAGATACGCAGTATTTT CASSLTGTGFPDTQYF
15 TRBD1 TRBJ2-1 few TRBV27 TGTGCCAGCAGTCACCGGGACAGGGGCACCAATGAGCAGTTCTTC CASSHRDRGTNEQFF
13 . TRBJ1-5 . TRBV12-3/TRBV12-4 TGTGCCAGCAGGCCGACGGGAAATCAGCCCCAGCATTTT CASRPTGNQPQHF
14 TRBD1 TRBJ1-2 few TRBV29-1 TGCAGCGTTACAGGGGCCTCAGCTAACTATGGCTACACCTTC CSVTGASANYGYTF
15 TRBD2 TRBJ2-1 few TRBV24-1 TGTGCCACCAGTGACGGGAGGGGGTTCTACAATGAGCAGTTCTTC CATSDGRGFYNEQFF
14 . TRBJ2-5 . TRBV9 TGTGCCAGCAGCGTAGGGAACAATCAAGAGACCCAGTACTTC CASSVGNNQETQYF
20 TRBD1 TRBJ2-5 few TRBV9 TGTGCCAGCAGCGTAATGGCCCCACCGAGGGACAGGGCGCTAGGAGAGACCCAGTACTTC CASSVMAPPRDRALGETQYF